A single sample gave rise to the 29 T cell receptor beta chains below, sequenced in a study of technical replicates of blood from a handful of donors. Using immunoSEQ multiplex PCR, the repertoire was profiled, and TCRdb retains in-frame clones only, with some absent. The table has approximately 88,000 clones, around 94% seen once. Sequenced material: T cells isolated from PBMCs. Source of these receptors: a human donor in good health.

The gene calls are TRBV10-1 and TRBJ2-4, with D unclear. Germline loops: CDR1 WNHNN, CDR2 SYGVQD (reference sequence). V shed 0 bases and J shed 9 bases, with 6 bases lying between them. There are 12 residues in the CDR3. This CDR3 reads CASSESTGIQYF. For the CDR3, the DNA is TGCGCCAGCAGTGAGTCGACGGGCATTCAGTACTTC.

The chain couples TRBV5-6 to TRBJ2-5; D is perhaps TRBD2 (5 bases). V was shortened by 2 bases and J by 3 bases, with 11 bases between the two germline ends. Germline V lookup: CDR1 SGHDT, CDR2 YYEEEE. This CDR3 region has 14 residues. The CDR3 here is CASSFREIEETQYF. DNA for the CDR3: TGTGCCAGCAGCTTTCGGGAAATCGAAGAGACCCAGTACTTC.

The chain combines TRBV4-1 with TRBJ1-1; D uncertain. CDR1 MGHRA and CDR2 YSYEKL come from the germline V gene. V lost 3 bases and J 5 bases, leaving 16 bases between the germline ends. The CDR3 is 15 residues long. In nucleotides, the CDR3 is TGCGCCAGCAGCCATAGAGACCTGGGAGGGACTGAAGCTTTCTTT. This codes for CASSHRDLGGTEAFF.

The chain couples TRBV7-6 to TRBJ2-5; D gene uncertain. Trimming removed 5 bases at V and 1 base at J, with 11 bases between. Germline V CDR1 and CDR2: SGHVS, FNYEAQ. This CDR3 has 14 residues. The CDR3 sequence is CASSPHESQETQYF. In DNA, the CDR3 is TGTGCCAGCAGCCCTCATGAGTCCCAAGAGACCCAGTACTTC.

The chain couples TRBV29-1 to TRBJ1-1, with 11 positions matching TRBD1. CDR1 and CDR2 (germline): SQVTM, ANQGSEA. V shed 5 bases, J shed 1 base, and the junction held 3 bases outside the gene matches. There are 14 residues in the CDR3. In nucleotides, the CDR3 is TGCAGCGTTACCGGGACAGGGGGGAACACTGAAGCTTTCTTT. Translation: CSVTGTGGNTEAFF.

This chain's CDR3 is CASSFIGVAKNIQYF. Written as DNA, the CDR3 is TGTGCCAGCAGTTTTATTGGAGTAGCCAAAAACATTCAGTACTTC. This chain links TRBV28 with TRBJ2-4; no clear D gene. The CDR3 contains 15 residues. V dropped 3 bases and J dropped 0 bases, with 9 bases sitting between them. Germline CDR1 MDHEN, CDR2 SYDVKM.

Note on this clone: Within the sample, other DNA sequences also encode this same CDR3. The V call is TRBV6-1, the J call TRBJ2-7, with 7 bases lining up with TRBD1. Germline trimming cut 6 bases from V and 1 base from J; bases unmatched to any gene: 3. Per the germline V gene, CDR1 is MNHNS and CDR2 is SASEGT. The CDR3 runs to 13 residues. CDR3 sequence (DNA): TGTGCCAGCAGCCGACAGGGTTCCTACGAGCAGTACTTC. Translation: CASSRQGSYEQYF.

This chain links TRBV27 with TRBJ2-7; the match to TRBD1 covers 8 bases. Germline assignment: CDR1 MNHEY and CDR2 SMNVEV (reference sequence). Losses at the gene ends were 6 bases for V and 0 bases for J; bases not matched to a gene: 7. The CDR3 sequence is 15 residues long. CDR3 sequence: CASSNLQGVSYEQYF. CDR3 in DNA: TGTGCCAGCAGCAATCTACAGGGGGTCTCCTACGAGCAGTACTTC.

This chain joins TRBV7-9 and TRBJ1-3; D gene ambiguous. The V and J ends lost 5 bases and 4 bases respectively, with 9 bases between them. Looked up from germline, CDR1 is SEHNR and CDR2 is FQNEAQ (reference sequence). The CDR3 is made up of 13 amino acids. The CDR3 region is CASSREVGNTIYF. The CDR3 nucleotides are TGTGCCAGCAGCCGGGAAGTCGGAAACACCATATATTTT.

V is TRBV5-1 and J is TRBJ2-3; TRBD1 agrees at 8 bases. Germline CDR1 is SGHRS and CDR2 is YFSETQ. The CDR3 loop spans 14 amino acids. The V segment lost 3 bases and the J segment 2 bases; nucleotides outside the gene matches: 2. The CDR3 coding sequence is TGCGCCAGCAGCTCGGGACAGGCCACAGATACGCAGTATTTT. This gives the protein CASSSGQATDTQYF.

The rearrangement links TRBV10-3 to TRBJ2-7; 11 bases agree with TRBD1. Germline lookup yields CDR1 ENHRY and CDR2 SYGVKD. The CDR3 covers 14 residues. V lost 3 bases, J lost 6 bases, and 4 bases stayed unmatched. The chain's CDR3 is CAISEGGTGGEQYF. The CDR3 coding sequence is TGTGCCATCAGTGAAGGGGGGACAGGGGGCGAGCAGTACTTC.

The genes are TRBV6-6 and TRBJ2-7; 8 nucleotides align to TRBD1. The J segment lost 2 bases and the V segment lost 2 bases, leaving 2 bases of the junction unmatched. This CDR3 is built from 14 residues. Germline CDR1 reads MNHNY; CDR2 reads SVGAGI (reference sequence). The DNA for the CDR3 is TGTGCCAGCAGTTACAGACAGGGGCCCTACGAGCAGTACTTC. It is translated as CASSYRQGPYEQYF.

The V and J genes are TRBV14 and TRBJ2-2, with a possible D match to TRBD1 (6 bases). Trimming took off 1 base at V and 7 bases at J, with 13 bases between the two ends. The CDR3 sequence is 15 residues long. Germline lookup yields CDR1 SGHDN and CDR2 FVKESK. CDR3 region: CASSQGTVGLGELFF. The CDR3 DNA reads as TGTGCCAGCAGCCAAGGGACAGTAGGTCTCGGGGAGCTGTTTTTT.

The genes are TRBV19 and TRBJ1-4, with D perhaps TRBD1 (5 bases). The CDR3 loop spans 15 amino acids. Per germline, CDR1 LNHDA and CDR2 SQIVND (reference sequence). V lost 5 bases, J lost 5 bases, and 15 bases lay in between. The CDR3 is CASSSSQGGNEKLFF. CDR3 DNA sequence: TGTGCCAGTAGTTCAAGTCAGGGAGGAAATGAAAAACTGTTTTTT.

The J gene is TRBJ1-1, the V gene TRBV18; TRBD1 aligns across 7 bases. V was pared by 1 base and J by 8 bases, with 7 bases of the junction left unmatched. CDR3 length equals 14 residues. CDR1 is KGHSH, CDR2 LQKENI, per germline. The CDR3 nucleotides are TGTGCCAGCTCACCACTTCAAGGGGGCCGGGAAGCTTTCTTT. Translating gives CASSPLQGGREAFF.

The J gene is TRBJ2-2, the V gene TRBV4-1; 7 positions match TRBD1. V was pared by 3 bases and J by 4 bases, with 11 bases of the junction left unmatched. This CDR3 is 17 amino acids long. CDR1 is MGHRA and CDR2 is YSYEKL in the germline V gene. The CDR3 protein is CASSQGQLNGGTGELFF. CDR3 bases: TGCGCCAGCAGCCAGGGACAGCTTAATGGTGGCACCGGGGAGCTGTTTTTT.

The gene calls are TRBV18 and TRBJ1-5, with D hard to call. The CDR3 is made up of 12 amino acids. With 5 bases removed from V and 5 bases from J, the gap between germline ends came to 7 bases. Germline V gene data show CDR1 as KGHSH and CDR2 as LQKENI. The CDR3 sequence: CASSTQDQPQHF. The CDR3 DNA sequence: TGTGCCAGCTCAACTCAGGATCAGCCCCAGCATTTT.

This clone was seen only once. V and J are TRBV7-9 and TRBJ1-1; tentatively, D is TRBD1 (6 bases). The germline CDR1 and CDR2 sequences are SEHNR and FQNEAQ (reference sequence). Trimming took off 6 bases at V and 6 bases at J, with 17 bases between the two ends. The CDR3 is 14 amino acids. DNA for the CDR3: TGTGCCAGCAGTTCCGACAGGTCGATCTCTGAAGCTTTCTTT. Amino acids: CASSSDRSISEAFF.

This clone was seen a few times. The V call is TRBV2, the J call TRBJ1-2; 7 bases fit TRBD1. The CDR3 length is 12 residues. The V and J ends lost 7 bases and 3 bases, in that order; junction bases with no gene match: 2. CDR1 SNHLY and CDR2 FYNNEI come from the germline V gene. The CDR3 nucleotides are TGTGCCAGCATGGACAGGTACTATGGCTACACCTTC. It yields the protein CASMDRYYGYTF.

V usage is TRBV6-5 and J usage is TRBJ1-3; D is unclear. V was pared by 5 bases and J by 3 bases, with 14 bases between. The CDR3 spans 15 residues. Germline V CDR1 and CDR2: MNHEY, SVGAGI. The CDR3 here is CASSRREGNGNTIYF. The DNA of the CDR3 is TGTGCCAGCAGTCGAAGGGAGGGTAATGGAAACACCATATATTTT.

This clone appeared a single time. The genes are TRBV9 and TRBJ2-5; perhaps TRBD2 as D (6 bases). The CDR3 is made up of 15 amino acids. Trimming stripped 7 bases from V and 4 bases from J, with 20 bases between. Germline CDR1 SGDLS, CDR2 YYNGEE. The CDR3 is CASAAAGINLETQYF. The CDR3 DNA reads as TGTGCCAGCGCCGCGGCGGGGATTAACTTAGAGACCCAGTACTTC.

This rearrangement joins TRBV19 to TRBJ2-7, with D unresolved. With 3 bases removed from V and 2 bases from J, the gap between germline ends came to 8 bases. The CDR3 has 13 amino acids. Germline-derived CDR1 and CDR2 are LNHDA and SQIVND (reference sequence). The CDR3 DNA is TGTGCCAGTAGTATCGGTATGGCCTACGAGCAGTACTTC. Translated: CASSIGMAYEQYF.

This clone was recorded once. The genes are TRBV4-1 and TRBJ1-5; tentatively, D is TRBD1 (6 bases). Germline V lookup: CDR1 MGHRA, CDR2 YSYEKL. The CDR3 sequence is 15 residues long. Between the trimmed V and J ends, which lost 0 bases and 6 bases, there was a span of 12 bases. The DNA of the CDR3 is TGCGCCAGCAGCCAAGAGACAGGATGGGGTCAGCCCCAGCATTTT. Encoded protein: CASSQETGWGQPQHF.

This CDR3 is CASSLGTALAYGYTF. The CDR3 DNA sequence: TGTGCCAGCAGCTTGGGGACAGCCTTGGCCTATGGCTACACCTTC. The chain is built from TRBV5-4 and TRBJ1-2; D is possibly TRBD1 (6 bases). The CDR3 covers 15 residues. V lost 0 bases to trimming and J lost 4 bases, with 13 bases between them. The germline V gene encodes CDR1 SGHNT and CDR2 YYREEE (reference sequence).

The V gene is TRBV2, the J gene TRBJ1-1; perhaps TRBD1 as D (6 bases). The CDR3 runs to 13 residues. V was clipped by 4 bases and J by 3 bases, with 9 bases between them. Germline CDR1 SNHLY, CDR2 FYNNEI. This CDR3 reads CASSVGGDTEAFF. The CDR3 region has the DNA TGTGCCAGCAGTGTAGGGGGGGACACTGAAGCTTTCTTT.

The V gene is TRBV7-9, the J gene TRBJ1-2; D ambiguous. V lost 6 bases, J lost 2 bases, and 7 bases lay in between. The CDR3 covers 12 residues. CDR1 and CDR2 from the germline V gene are SEHNR and FQNEAQ (reference sequence). CDR3 nucleotide sequence: TGTGCCAGCAGGTTTCTAAACTATGGCTACACCTTC. It codes for CASRFLNYGYTF.

This clone occurred once. The CDR3 DNA sequence: TGTGCCAGCTCAGCAGACTCGAGGGAAGTTAATTCACCCCTCCACTTT. Amino acid sequence: CASSADSREVNSPLHF. The chain carries TRBV18 and TRBJ1-6; D unclear. The germline V gene has CDR1 KGHSH and CDR2 LQKENI. V lost 5 bases and J 6 bases, leaving 17 bases between the germline ends. CDR3 size: 16 residues. The full variable domain, in which reference TRBV18 and TRBJ1-6 provide the parts outside the CDR3, is NAGVMQNPRHLVRRRGQEARLRCSPMKGHSHVYWYRQLPEEGLKFMVYLQKENIIDESGMPKERFSAEFPKEGPSILRIQQVVRGDSAAYFCASSADSREVNSPLHFGNGTRLTVT.

The table lists this clone with a count of one. The chain recombines TRBV7-9 with TRBJ2-4; 15 bases align to TRBD2. V lost 4 bases to trimming and J lost 4 bases; unmatched junction nucleotides: 5. Germline assignment: CDR1 SEHNR and CDR2 FQNEAQ (reference sequence). The CDR3 has 17 residues. This CDR3 is CASSSGLAGGPKNIQYF. The CDR3 nucleotides read TGTGCCAGCAGCTCCGGACTAGCGGGGGGGCCAAAAAACATTCAGTACTTC.

This sequence joins TRBV12-5 and TRBJ2-5; D is perhaps TRBD1 (5 bases). Trimming left V 7 bases short and J 4 bases short, with 16 bases between. CDR3 size: 14 residues. Germline V gene data show CDR1 as LGHNT and CDR2 as FRNRAP. The CDR3 protein is CASVRDRERETQYF. CDR3 nucleotide sequence: TGTGCTAGTGTTCGAGACAGAGAAAGAGAGACCCAGTACTTC.